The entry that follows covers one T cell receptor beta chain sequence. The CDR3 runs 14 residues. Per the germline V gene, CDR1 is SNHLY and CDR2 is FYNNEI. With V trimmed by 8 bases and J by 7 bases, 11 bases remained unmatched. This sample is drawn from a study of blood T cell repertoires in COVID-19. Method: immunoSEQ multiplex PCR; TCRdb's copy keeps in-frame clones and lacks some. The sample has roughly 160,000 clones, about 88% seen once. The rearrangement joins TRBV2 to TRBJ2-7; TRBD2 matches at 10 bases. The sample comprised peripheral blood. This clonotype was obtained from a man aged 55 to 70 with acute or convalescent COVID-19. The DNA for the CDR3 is TGTGCCAGCGAGCCGGGACTAGCGTATCGAGAGCAGTACTTC. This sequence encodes CASEPGLAYREQYF.